This T cell receptor (beta chain) was documented in a study of T cell repertoires in cytomegalovirus infection. Background on the study: Indicated by public TCR beta signatures were CMV infection and matching HLA type. Notes on the study in general: Pooled public TCR beta family frequency picked out CMV carriers with the relevant HLA. CMV-specific HLA-C-restricted TCR beta clonotypes dominated the ex vivo response.

The germline V gene has CDR1 SQVTM and CDR2 ANQGSEA. V lost 4 bases and J 3 bases, leaving 12 bases between the germline ends. The CDR3 is made up of 13 amino acids. TCRdb itself ran the reads through MiXCR, one entry per CDR3 protein. Among about 140,000 distinct CDR3 sequences listed, about 6.3% were seen once. In this sample, this clonotype turned up a few times. What it recognizes is unknown. The source of this sequence is a human donor in good health (CMV status not recorded). Some clones in this sample may be carry-over from other donors' samples. J is TRBJ2-5 and V is TRBV29-1, with a tentative D call TRBD1 (5 bases). Sequencing was performed on PBMCs. Written as DNA, the CDR3 is TGCAGCGTTGGCCAGGGCCCAGAAGAGACCCAGTACTTC. As protein: CSVGQGPEETQYF.